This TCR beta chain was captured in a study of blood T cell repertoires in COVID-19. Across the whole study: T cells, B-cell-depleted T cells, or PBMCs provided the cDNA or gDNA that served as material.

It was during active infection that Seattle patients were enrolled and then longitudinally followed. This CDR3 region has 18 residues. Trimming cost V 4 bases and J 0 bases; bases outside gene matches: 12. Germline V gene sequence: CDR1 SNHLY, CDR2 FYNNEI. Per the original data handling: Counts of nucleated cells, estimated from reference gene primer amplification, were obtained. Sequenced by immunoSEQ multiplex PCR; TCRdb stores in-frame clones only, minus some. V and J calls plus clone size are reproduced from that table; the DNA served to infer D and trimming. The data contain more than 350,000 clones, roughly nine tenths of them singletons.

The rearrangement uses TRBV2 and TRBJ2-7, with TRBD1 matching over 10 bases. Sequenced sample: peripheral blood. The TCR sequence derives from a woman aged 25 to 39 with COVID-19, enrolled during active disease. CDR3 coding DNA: TGTGCCAGCAGTGGATCCCTGGGACAGGGGTTGGTCTCCTACGAGCAGTACTTC. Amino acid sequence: CASSGSLGQGLVSYEQYF.